This TCR beta chain comes out of a study of blood T cells in healthy people across ages. The use of a sample-barcoded 5' primer and a J-beta primer mix characterized a second PCR of roughly 7 to 11 cycles. In TCRdb, the 5' RACE reads were re-called with MiXCR into one record per CDR3 protein. The data contain about 540,000 distinct CDR3 sequences, approximately 25% of them singletons. Germline V gives CDR1 SGHVS, CDR2 FQNEAQ. This CDR3 has 16 residues. This clonotype was observed a few times. A junction end diverges from the germline sequence, so it may reflect a read error. These same data were also listed under a study on T cells of mothers and their children.

This chain connects TRBV7-8 to TRBJ1-5, with D tentatively TRBD1 (6 bases). The source material was blood. This receptor was identified in a boy under 18 in good health. The CDR3 region is CASSLGGALSNRPQHF. The CDR3 region has the DNA TGTGCCAGCAGCTTAGGGGGGGCTTTGAGCAATCGGCCCCAGCATTTT.